This T cell receptor beta chain comes out of a study of cytomegalovirus exposure and HLA in healthy donors. Study overall: Earlier, 110 million or so unique TCR beta sequences were recovered from around 190 million T cells by an analysis.

Germline V gene sequence: CDR1 LGHNA, CDR2 YSLEER. V dropped 0 bases and J dropped 3; count of bases not matched to a gene: 12. This CDR3 has 21 residues. Comments on this clone: Its antigen is undetermined.

Study observations and caveats: In an earlier analysis, productive rearrangement rates for most beta V segments clustered near 90% or 30%.

The PCR employed 60 Vbeta primers together with 13 Jbeta primers. Source study methods: Later, an analysis found 75 million to 100 million unique TCR beta chains, and 9.5 million to 12 million of these were shared. Profiling relied on immunoSEQ multiplex PCR, and the TCRdb table lists in-frame clones only, not all of them. V and J calls and clone size come straight from that table; D and trimming were deduced from the DNA. The data show around 120,000 clones, 65% to 85% seen once. Sequencing used PBMCs. The TCR was taken from a man aged 50 to 59 in good health and CMV-seronegative. The chain uses TRBV4-3 and TRBJ2-6; TRBD2 matches at 12 bases. The CDR3 DNA follows: TGCGCCAGCAGCCAAGAAGGACTAGCGGGGTTCCAAGGGGGTGGGGCCAACGTCCTGACTTTC. Its translation: CASSQEGLAGFQGGGANVLTF.